This T cell receptor (beta chain) comes out of a study of somatic mutations in cytotoxic T cells in rheumatoid arthritis. Study-wide results and caveats: The study found that the largest CD8+ clone exceeded 20% of CD8+ cells in 8 of 65 patients.

Remarks on this clone: Its target is not known.

Sequencing was performed with immunoSEQ multiplex PCR; in TCRdb, only in-frame clones are kept and a portion is missing. In the table there are nearly 11,000 clones, 82% of which are singletons. Sequencing was performed on CD8+ T cells sorted from blood. The TCR comes from a woman aged 60-75 years with rheumatoid arthritis.

CDR3 residues: CASTVRNEQFF. In DNA, the CDR3 is TGTGCCAGCACTGTCCGCAATGAGCAGTTCTTC. The chain couples TRBV6-1 to TRBJ2-1; no clear D gene. The CDR3 loop spans 11 amino acids. The V end lost 7 bases, the J end lost 6 bases, and 7 bases lay between the germline ends. Germline CDR1 and CDR2: MNHNS and SASEGT.